This T cell receptor beta chain was obtained from a study of T cell clonotyping in hematopoietic cell transplantation. Method: immunoSEQ multiplex PCR; TCRdb's copy keeps in-frame clones and lacks some. This table has approximately 20,000 clones, around four fifths appearing once. V lost 2 bases and J 3 bases, leaving 15 bases between the germline ends. The CDR3 runs to 15 residues. Germline V gene data show CDR1 as SGHNT and CDR2 as YYREEE (reference sequence). Details on this clone: What it binds is unknown.

Whole-study findings and limits: Pathologically expanded recipient clonotypes increased progressively from day 30 to day 180 as diversity fell.

The chain couples TRBV5-4 to TRBJ2-7, with D possibly matching TRBD1 (5 bases). Sequenced material: peripheral blood mononuclear cells. This clonotype originated in a man aged 60 to 69 in good health. Some clones in this sample may be carry-over from other donors' samples. The CDR3 reads CASSLTGQGDYEQYF. CDR3 nucleotide sequence: TGTGCCAGCAGCTTAACGGGCCAGGGCGACTACGAGCAGTACTTC.